This is a list of T cell receptor beta chains from one sample in a study of PD-1 blockade in classical Hodgkin lymphoma. Measured with immunoSEQ multiplex PCR; TCRdb has only the in-frame clones, and not every one. Found here are roughly 39,000 clones, over 65% of them singletons; the top ten hold 9.8%. Specimen: peripheral blood mononuclear cells (PBMCs), collected before the fourth cycle of nivolumab. These receptors came from a human donor with classical Hodgkin lymphoma. The CDR3 runs from the conserved cysteine through the conserved F or W. Fields, in order: V gene, D gene, clone size, J gene, CDR3 protein, CDR3 DNA. A D gene is named only where the DNA matches it firmly. Not all rows give a size; the values are once, few, many and, for expanded clones, a class.

V gene: TRBV9
D gene: -
clone size: -
J gene: TRBJ1-2
CDR3 protein: CASSVGTASEDGYTF
CDR3 DNA: TGTGCCAGCAGCGTAGGAACAGCGAGTGAGGATGGCTACACCTTC

V gene: TRBV7-9
D gene: TRBD1
clone size: -
J gene: TRBJ1-2
CDR3 protein: CASSLAAGGSYGYTF
CDR3 DNA: TGTGCCAGCAGCTTAGCGGCAGGGGGTAGCTATGGCTACACCTTC

V gene: TRBV28
D gene: -
clone size: -
J gene: TRBJ1-5
CDR3 protein: CASSLGARSNQPQHF
CDR3 DNA: TGTGCCAGCAGTTTGGGGGCCAGATCAAATCAGCCCCAGCATTTT

V gene: TRBV25-1
D gene: TRBD1
clone size: few
J gene: TRBJ2-6
CDR3 protein: CASSRDSSSGANVLTF
CDR3 DNA: TGTGCCAGCAGTAGGGACAGCTCCTCTGGGGCCAACGTCCTGACTTTC

V gene: TRBV7-2
D gene: -
clone size: -
J gene: TRBJ2-7
CDR3 protein: CASSLAWQGHYEQYF
CDR3 DNA: TGTGCCAGCAGCTTAGCGTGGCAGGGGCACTACGAGCAGTACTTC

V gene: TRBV9
D gene: -
clone size: -
J gene: TRBJ1-2
CDR3 protein: CASTVGGAANYGYTF
CDR3 DNA: TGTGCCAGCACGGTTGGTGGGGCTGCTAACTATGGCTACACCTTC

V gene: TRBV6-5
D gene: -
clone size: -
J gene: TRBJ1-1
CDR3 protein: CASSYDQQGVNEAFF
CDR3 DNA: TGTGCCAGCAGTTACGACCAACAGGGAGTCAATGAAGCTTTCTTT

V gene: TRBV29-1
D gene: -
clone size: -
J gene: TRBJ2-4
CDR3 protein: CSVEEVGVNIQYF
CDR3 DNA: TGCAGCGTTGAAGAAGTAGGCGTGAACATTCAGTACTTC

V gene: TRBV18
D gene: TRBD1
clone size: -
J gene: TRBJ2-7
CDR3 protein: CASSPTGGYEQYF
CDR3 DNA: TGTGCCAGCTCACCAACAGGGGGCTACGAGCAGTACTTC

V gene: TRBV4-3
D gene: -
clone size: -
J gene: TRBJ1-4
CDR3 protein: CASSQDHINEKLFF
CDR3 DNA: TGCGCCAGCAGCCAAGATCACATTAATGAAAAACTGTTTTTT

V gene: TRBV7-3
D gene: TRBD2
clone size: few
J gene: TRBJ2-5
CDR3 protein: CASSLMGGLDETQYF
CDR3 DNA: TGTGCCAGCAGCTTAATGGGCGGACTAGACGAGACCCAGTACTTC

V gene: TRBV5-4
D gene: TRBD1
clone size: -
J gene: TRBJ2-2
CDR3 protein: CASSAHQGASTGELFF
CDR3 DNA: TGTGCCAGCAGCGCACACCAGGGGGCGAGCACCGGGGAGCTGTTTTTT

V gene: TRBV4-3
D gene: TRBD1
clone size: -
J gene: TRBJ1-2
CDR3 protein: CASSPTGGGNYGYTF
CDR3 DNA: TGCGCCAGCAGCCCTACAGGGGGAGGTAACTATGGCTACACCTTC

V gene: TRBV7-2
D gene: -
clone size: -
J gene: TRBJ2-2
CDR3 protein: CASSPRQGGGTGELFF
CDR3 DNA: TGTGCCAGCAGCCCCCGACAGGGCGGGGGAACCGGGGAGCTGTTTTTT

V gene: TRBV13
D gene: -
clone size: few
J gene: TRBJ2-2
CDR3 protein: CASSPFRDTYTGELFF
CDR3 DNA: TGTGCCAGCAGCCCCTTCCGGGACACTTACACCGGGGAGCTGTTTTTT

V gene: TRBV11-2
D gene: -
clone size: few
J gene: TRBJ1-6
CDR3 protein: CASSSRTTGSHNSPLHF
CDR3 DNA: TGTGCCAGCAGCTCCCGTACCACAGGGAGCCATAATTCACCCCTCCACTTT

V gene: TRBV2
D gene: -
clone size: -
J gene: TRBJ1-5
CDR3 protein: CASSGGSYSNQPQHF
CDR3 DNA: TGTGCCAGCAGTGGGGGTTCTTATAGCAATCAGCCCCAGCATTTT

V gene: TRBV9
D gene: -
clone size: -
J gene: TRBJ2-3
CDR3 protein: CASSVWASSTDTQYF
CDR3 DNA: TGTGCCAGCAGCGTATGGGCTAGTAGCACAGATACGCAGTATTTT

V gene: TRBV5-6
D gene: TRBD2
clone size: -
J gene: TRBJ2-7
CDR3 protein: CASSPAGGEQYF
CDR3 DNA: TGTGCCAGCAGCCCGGCGGGAGGCGAGCAGTACTTC

V gene: TRBV5-1
D gene: TRBD2
clone size: -
J gene: TRBJ2-1
CDR3 protein: CASSSQPGGVLNEQFF
CDR3 DNA: TGCGCCAGCAGCTCACAACCCGGGGGGGTCCTAAATGAGCAGTTCTTC

V gene: TRBV6-5
D gene: TRBD1
clone size: -
J gene: TRBJ1-1
CDR3 protein: CASSRQGVAEAFF
CDR3 DNA: TGTGCCAGCAGTAGACAGGGGGTGGCTGAAGCTTTCTTT

V gene: TRBV20-1
D gene: -
clone size: -
J gene: TRBJ2-7
CDR3 protein: CSATGYEQYF
CDR3 DNA: TGCAGTGCTACAGGGTACGAGCAGTACTTC

V gene: TRBV4-3
D gene: TRBD1
clone size: few
J gene: TRBJ2-7
CDR3 protein: CASSHGTGVLRGQYF
CDR3 DNA: TGCGCCAGCAGCCATGGGACAGGGGTTTTACGGGGGCAGTACTTC

V gene: TRBV6-1
D gene: TRBD1
clone size: -
J gene: TRBJ1-1
CDR3 protein: CASKGQGANTEAFF
CDR3 DNA: TGTGCCAGCAAAGGACAGGGGGCAAACACTGAAGCTTTCTTT

V gene: TRBV18
D gene: -
clone size: -
J gene: TRBJ2-3
CDR3 protein: CASSPGRAGTQYF
CDR3 DNA: TGTGCCAGCTCACCAGGACGCGCGGGGACGCAGTATTTT

V gene: TRBV19
D gene: -
clone size: few
J gene: TRBJ1-5
CDR3 protein: CASSIRGSRHQPQHF
CDR3 DNA: TGTGCCAGTAGTATTAGGGGGTCAAGACATCAGCCCCAGCATTTT

V gene: TRBV6-1
D gene: TRBD1
clone size: few
J gene: TRBJ1-6
CDR3 protein: CASSDSSGGNSPLHF
CDR3 DNA: TGTGCCAGCAGTGACTCATCAGGGGGCAATTCACCCCTCCACTTT

V gene: TRBV5-1
D gene: -
clone size: -
J gene: TRBJ1-1
CDR3 protein: CASSLELGTEAFF
CDR3 DNA: TGCGCCAGCAGCTTGGAATTGGGCACTGAAGCTTTCTTT

V gene: TRBV19
D gene: -
clone size: -
J gene: TRBJ1-5
CDR3 protein: CASRLQGSGQPQHF
CDR3 DNA: TGTGCCAGTAGACTTCAGGGGTCGGGTCAGCCCCAGCATTTT

V gene: TRBV7-2
D gene: -
clone size: -
J gene: TRBJ1-4
CDR3 protein: CASSFSLVEKLFF
CDR3 DNA: TGTGCCAGCAGCTTCTCTCTGGTTGAAAAACTGTTTTTT

V gene: TRBV2
D gene: TRBD2
clone size: -
J gene: TRBJ2-1
CDR3 protein: CASGLAGEYNEQFF
CDR3 DNA: TGTGCCAGCGGACTAGCGGGGGAGTACAATGAGCAGTTCTTC

V gene: TRBV6-5
D gene: -
clone size: -
J gene: TRBJ1-5
CDR3 protein: CASSYSRGQPQHF
CDR3 DNA: TGTGCCAGCAGTTACTCTAGAGGACAGCCCCAGCATTTT

V gene: TRBV18
D gene: -
clone size: -
J gene: TRBJ2-3
CDR3 protein: CASSQEDTDTQYF
CDR3 DNA: TGTGCCAGCTCACAAGAAGACACAGATACGCAGTATTTT

V gene: TRBV5-1
D gene: TRBD1
clone size: -
J gene: TRBJ1-3
CDR3 protein: CASSWGQGGNTIYF
CDR3 DNA: TGCGCCAGCAGCTGGGGACAGGGCGGAAACACCATATATTTT

V gene: TRBV11-2
D gene: -
clone size: -
J gene: TRBJ1-6
CDR3 protein: CASSLSSSYNSPLHF
CDR3 DNA: TGTGCCAGCAGCTTAAGCAGCTCCTATAATTCACCCCTCCACTTT

V gene: TRBV19
D gene: -
clone size: -
J gene: TRBJ1-4
CDR3 protein: CASSKPGLSLGEKLFF
CDR3 DNA: TGTGCCAGTAGTAAACCTGGCCTTTCCTTGGGGGAAAAACTGTTTTTT

V gene: TRBV28
D gene: -
clone size: -
J gene: TRBJ2-2
CDR3 protein: CASKVPGVQNTGELFF
CDR3 DNA: TGTGCCAGCAAAGTCCCGGGGGTACAAAACACCGGGGAGCTGTTTTTT

V gene: TRBV7-8
D gene: -
clone size: -
J gene: TRBJ1-4
CDR3 protein: CASSFGAPSNEKLFF
CDR3 DNA: TGTGCCAGCAGCTTTGGGGCTCCTTCTAATGAAAAACTGTTTTTT